Listed here are 14 T cell receptor beta chains from one sample, sequenced in a study of metastatic and nonmetastatic thyroid tumors. Patients had received no treatment of any kind before thyroid surgery. Via MiXCR, TCRdb re-called the PCR reads. The table has 20,000 to 25,000 clones, approximately 10% seen once. Sequencing was carried out using blood. The receptors come from a female donor with papillary thyroid cancer or a benign thyroid nodule (not recorded which). Some clones in this sample may be carry-over from other donors' samples.

This clone was counted many times. The chain is built from TRBV19 and TRBJ1-2, with TRBD1 matching over 9 bases. V shed 7 bases, J shed 2 bases, and the junction held 5 bases outside the gene matches. The CDR3 is 14 amino acids. Germline CDR1 is LNHDA and CDR2 is SQIVND (reference sequence). The CDR3, as DNA: TGTGCCAGTACCCCGGGACAGGGAAACTATGGCTACACCTTC. This translates into CASTPGQGNYGYTF.

This clone is termed medium-sized. CDR3 DNA: TGTGCCAGCAGTTACTCCGGCACAGATACGCAGTATTTT. It encodes CASSYSGTDTQYF. The genes are TRBV6-5 and TRBJ2-3, with D hard to call. The CDR3 length is 13 residues. CDR1 MNHEY and CDR2 SVGAGI come from the germline V gene. The germline V and J ends were trimmed by 0 bases and 1 base, with 2 bases remaining between them.

This clone was detected ten times or more. The J gene is TRBJ1-5, the V gene TRBV10-2; unclear D gene. Germline CDR1 is WSHSY and CDR2 is SAAADI. This CDR3 comprises 14 residues. With 0 bases removed from V and 4 bases from J, the gap between germline ends came to 7 bases. The CDR3 here is CASSESHGNQPQHF. The CDR3 DNA is TGCGCCAGCAGTGAGTCGCATGGTAATCAGCCCCAGCATTTT.

On this clone itself: No conserved phenylalanine or tryptophan is present at the end of the CDR3, so a read error is the likely explanation. No DNA is shown, since the ends of the CDR3 on it are uncertain; the CDR3 is the one TCRdb lists. J is TRBJ1-1 and V is TRBV6-5; the tabulated D call, TRBD1, remains unverified against the DNA. The CDR3 region is 15 residues in length, termini included. From germline, CDR1 is MNHEY and CDR2 SVGAGI. CDR3 amino acids: CASSYQTGTFYVQYL.

In its sample, this clone was seen many times. The V gene is TRBV5-5, the J gene TRBJ2-7; D unclear. This CDR3 contains 12 residues. V lost 4 bases, J lost 2 bases, and 7 bases lay in between. Germline CDR1 is SGHKS and CDR2 is YYEKEE (reference sequence). The CDR3 region is CASSRPPYEQYF. As DNA, the CDR3 is TGTGCCAGCAGCCGCCCCCCCTACGAGCAGTACTTC.

The V call is TRBV24-1, the J call TRBJ2-3, with 12 nucleotides matching TRBD2. The CDR3 has 17 residues. V dropped 6 bases and J dropped 3; count of bases not matched to a gene: 9. Germline V CDR1 and CDR2: KGHDR, SFDVKD. CDR3 in DNA: TGTGCCACCAGTAGGTCTAGCGGGAGGGCCGGGACAGATACGCAGTATTTT. Protein sequence: CATSRSSGRAGTDTQYF.

The chain recombines TRBV6-2 or TRBV6-3 with TRBJ2-7, with 11 nucleotides matching TRBD2. The CDR3 is 14 amino acids. The germline V gene encodes CDR1 MNHEY and CDR2 SVGEGT. The V segment lost 5 bases and the J segment 7 bases; nucleotides outside the gene matches: 7. In nucleotides, the CDR3 is TGTGCCAGCAGTCGACTAGCGGGGAAGGGGGAGCAGTACTTC. It specifies CASSRLAGKGEQYF.

This clone is a singleton in its sample. V gene TRBV20-1 combines with J gene TRBJ2-3; D call uncertain. The germline CDR1 and CDR2 sequences are DFQATT and SNEGSKA (reference sequence). The CDR3 consists of 16 residues. The V end lost 2 bases, the J end lost 2 bases, and 17 bases lay between the germline ends. The CDR3 spells CSARSGIAEDTDTQYF. The CDR3 region has the DNA TGCAGTGCTAGATCAGGAATTGCGGAAGACACAGATACGCAGTATTTT.

In DNA form, the CDR3 reads TGTGCCAGTAGTATCCCCCCGGGACAGGGTGTTGGTTCACCCCTCCACTTT. Translation gives CASSIPPGQGVGSPLHF. The chain has TRBV19 and TRBJ1-6, with TRBD1 matching over 9 bases. Trimming removed 3 bases from V and 9 bases from J; junction bases left unmatched: 12. In germline, CDR1 is LNHDA, CDR2 SQIVND (reference sequence). The CDR3 loop spans 17 amino acids.

The V and J genes are TRBV6-5 and TRBJ1-3; D is unresolved. Per the germline V gene, CDR1 is MNHEY and CDR2 is SVGAGI. Trimming stripped 4 bases from V and 1 base from J, with 11 bases between. There are 15 residues in the CDR3. CDR3 sequence (DNA): TGTGCCAGCAGTTTCGATGAAGGGTCTGGAAACACCATATATTTT. It yields the protein CASSFDEGSGNTIYF.

This clone was seen repeatedly, ten times or more. The genes are TRBV12-3 or TRBV12-4 and TRBJ2-3; possible D gene TRBD2, 5 bases. V lost 6 bases to trimming and J lost 3 bases, with 13 bases between them. The CDR3 covers 14 residues. The CDR3 region is CASSLSGGTDTQYF. As DNA, the CDR3 is TGTGCCAGCAGCTTATCGGGCGGGACAGATACGCAGTATTTT.

As for this clone: This may stem from a read error, because a much larger clone lies one nucleotide away. The chain combines TRBV9 with TRBJ1-1, with 8 bases fitting TRBD1. The germline V gene encodes CDR1 SGDLS and CDR2 YYNGEE. The CDR3 length is 12 residues. V lost 4 bases, J lost 8 bases, and 4 bases stayed unmatched. The CDR3 sequence: CASSSQGAEAFF. CDR3 sequence (DNA): TGTGCCAGCAGCTCCCAGGGGGCCGAAGCTTTCTTT.

This clone was counted many times. V and J are TRBV6-2 or TRBV6-3 and TRBJ1-2, with TRBD1 as a possible D gene (5 bases). Trimming removed 6 bases from V and 7 bases from J, with 27 bases in between. Germline loops: CDR1 MNHEY, CDR2 SVGEGT. The CDR3 runs 17 residues. The CDR3: CASRPTGTEYSRVGYTF. The CDR3 coding sequence is TGTGCCAGCAGACCAACCGGGACGGAGTATAGTCGGGTTGGCTACACCTTC.

Turning to this clone: Possible read error: a much larger clone is one base away. The rearrangement links TRBV18 to TRBJ2-3, with D perhaps matching TRBD1 (5 bases). This CDR3 region has 15 residues. Germline assignment: CDR1 KGHSH and CDR2 LQKENI. The CDR3, as DNA: TGTGCCAGCTCACCTCGGCAGGGATCCACAGATACGCATTATTTT. Protein: CASSPRQGSTDTHYF.